This TCR beta chain was documented in a study of CD8 T cells in Susac syndrome (dated by TCRdb to between 2019 and 2020). Regarding the research as a whole: Repertoire sequencing was used to test whether CD8+ T cell activation and differentiation in Susac syndrome was antigen driven.

This clonotype has just a few counts. Its antigen is currently not known. Base-call qualities are not available, and no considerably larger clone is one nucleotide away. What the research found in general, with its limitations: The number of individuals in the TCR sequencing and HLA analysis was recognized as being relatively small.

High-throughput TCR beta sequencing profiled peripheral blood CD8+ and CD4+ T cells from healthy donors, Susac syndrome patients and multiple sclerosis patients. Treatment-naive patients with stable or active relapsing-remitting disease fulfilling revised McDonald criteria were used as multiple sclerosis controls. Bulk CD8+ and CD4+ T cells were purified by magnetic negative isolation, while CD8+ TEMRA cells were enriched using FACS. Blood was collected in EDTA tubes and processed within 24 hours, with PBMCs isolated through density gradient centrifugation. PBMCs intended for TCR sequencing were frozen in liquid nitrogen and were later thawed in a 37 degrees C water bath. A purity of at least 90% was achieved for sorted or isolated CD4+, CD8+ and CD8+ TEMRA cells. The V and J ends are trimmed by 4 bases and 2 bases, leaving 9 bases between them. As encoded in the germline V gene, CDR1 is MNHNS while CDR2 is SASEGT. The CDR3 spans 14 residues, from the cysteine through the phenylalanine. CDR3 DNA is the only sequence kept; it has 42 bases, read in frame from the first base.

RNA was extracted using the RNeasy kit, and roughly 0.5 to 1 ug of the RNA was reverse transcribed with random hexamers. The immunoSEQ multiplex PCR assay, covering 54 Vbeta and 13 Jbeta segments, was used to amplify TCR beta CDR3 regions. Bias from PCR amplification was corrected by using a synthetic template baseline for primer optimization and for computational correction. Under the source paper's analysis protocol: Only productive sequences were kept, with reads annotated to V, D and J genes according to IMGT and analyzed in immunoSEQ Analyzer. To calculate clonality, Shannon entropy was normalized by log2 of the number of productive unique sequences and then subtracted from one. For each patient and control, public and private clones were evaluated within the 100 most prevalent clones. Susac-specific clones were defined as absent from healthy and MS cohorts, around 1,000 published viral clones and other ImmuneACCESS disease sequences. TCRdb reran the public reads through fastp at Q25 and MiXCR, keeping productive beta chains. Rows matching on CDR3 protein sequence are summarized as one entry with the most common DNA and genes. The V and J calls and clone size are TCRdb's, not the authors'. The sample table records around 150,000 distinct CDR3 sequences; roughly 95% of these occur just once. Around 0.11% of the sample is in the top ten clones.

Recombination joined TRBV6-1 with TRBJ2-1; the D gene is perhaps TRBD2, from 5 matching bases. The sequencing sample was made of CD4+ T cells from PBMCs. The sequence was collected from a human donor with multiple sclerosis. The CDR3 sequence is CASSVGVTYNEQFF. The nucleotide sequence reads TGTGCCAGCAGTGTCGGGGTAACCTACAATGAGCAGTTCTTC.